The TCR beta chain described here comes from a study of blood T cell repertoires in COVID-19. Overall study: Samples came from the United States, Italy and Spain, spanning acute and convalescent COVID-19. In each case, the material was cDNA or gDNA derived from T cells, B-cell-depleted T cells, or PBMCs.

The V gene end was trimmed by 8 bases and the J gene end by 5 bases; junction bases not matched to a gene: 15. The CDR3 totals 16 residues. The germline gives CDR1 SNHLY, CDR2 FYNNEI. Under the authors' procedure: Researchers report that nucleated cell counts were estimated from reference gene primer amplification. Repertoires were generated with immunoSEQ multiplex PCR, while TCRdb's copy carries only in-frame clones and drops some. V and J calls and clone size come straight from that table; D and trimming were deduced from the DNA. The sample carries 95,000 to 150,000 clones, over 65% recorded once.

V gene TRBV2 combines with J gene TRBJ1-5; 7 nucleotides agree with TRBD1. Source material: peripheral blood. The TCR was taken from a woman aged 70-85 years with acute or convalescent COVID-19. The CDR3 protein is CASARGGIGGDQPQHF. The CDR3 DNA is TGTGCCAGCGCCCGGGGGGGTATAGGGGGCGATCAGCCCCAGCATTTT.